The 3 T cell receptor beta chains listed next were all sequenced from one sample in a study of blood T cells in healthy people across ages. A second PCR of roughly 6 to 12 cycles used a sample-barcoded 5' primer and a J-beta primer mix. TCRdb fed the 5' RACE reads into MiXCR, producing one record per CDR3 protein. The data contain 710,000 or so distinct CDR3 sequences, about 20% of them singletons. The sequenced sample consisted of blood. These receptors originate from a man in his sixties or seventies in good health.

The gene calls are TRBV5-1 and TRBJ2-5; D gene uncertain. V was clipped by 1 base and J by 3 bases, with 10 bases between them. CDR1 SGHRS and CDR2 YFSETQ come from the germline V gene. There are 14 residues in the CDR3. Here the CDR3 reads CASSLLTREETQYF. In DNA, the CDR3 is TGCGCCAGCAGCTTGTTGACACGTGAAGAGACCCAGTACTTC.

Details on this clonotype: One end of the junction fails to match germline, which may point to a read error. Here the CDR3 reads CSARTNTYDEQFF. CDR3 DNA: TGCAGTGCTAGGACCAATACCTACGATGAGCAGTTCTTC. This sequence joins TRBV20-1 and TRBJ2-1, with no clear D. The V gene's germline CDR1 is DFQATT and CDR2 SNEGSKA (reference sequence). This CDR3 has 13 residues.

The chain combines TRBV20-1 with TRBJ2-1; TRBD1 agrees at 9 bases. Germline CDR1 DFQATT, CDR2 SNEGSKA (reference sequence). Unmatched junction bases numbered 4, after V lost 4 bases and J lost 3 bases. The CDR3 covers 14 residues. Here the CDR3 reads CSANRQGDYNEQFF. In DNA, the CDR3 is TGCAGTGCTAACAGACAGGGGGACTACAATGAGCAGTTCTTC.